This TCR beta chain came from a study of blood T cells in healthy people across ages. Study observations and caveats: No conclusive comparison of naive versus antigen-experienced cells was possible with unsorted PBMCs.

Trimming stripped 2 bases from V and 6 bases from J, with 4 bases between. The CDR3 length is 11 residues. Germline V gene sequence: CDR1 SNHLY, CDR2 FYNNEI. It was with a sample-barcoded 5' primer and a J-beta primer mix that a second PCR of roughly 7 to 12 cycles was run. In TCRdb, the 5' RACE reads were re-called with MiXCR into one record per CDR3 protein. The sample lists over a million distinct CDR3 sequences, about 45% seen once, with approximately 4.1% in the top ten. On this clonotype itself: Its target is unknown.

This sequence joins TRBV2 and TRBJ1-2; no reliable D call. Sequenced: blood. The origin of this receptor is a woman younger than 35 in good health. CDR3 loop: CASSENDGYTF. CDR3 sequence (DNA): TGTGCCAGCAGTGAAAACGATGGCTACACCTTC.